This paragraph covers one TCR beta chain sequence. Antigen: not known. This sample is drawn from a study of cytomegalovirus exposure and HLA in healthy donors. Study-wide findings and caveats: An analysis was carried out later, and it reportedly showed fewer N-insertions in an Asian-associated ancestry cluster than the approximately 680-donor mean. The authors later found most CMV-associated TCR beta chains appeared HLA-restricted.

Trimming stripped 2 bases from V and 0 bases from J, with 4 bases between. The CDR3 runs 13 residues. Germline lookup yields CDR1 MNHEY and CDR2 SVGAGI. Vbeta (60) and Jbeta (13) primers were used in the PCR. Sequencing was performed with immunoSEQ multiplex PCR; in TCRdb, only in-frame clones are kept and a portion is missing. The sample records under 70,000 clones, about 69% being singletons. The sequenced material came from PBMCs. The V call is TRBV6-5, the J call TRBJ1-1; D call uncertain. The receptor comes from a man in his forties in good health and CMV-seropositive. This CDR3 reads CASSYEVNTEAFF. Here the CDR3 DNA reads TGTGCCAGCAGTTACGAGGTGAACACTGAAGCTTTCTTT.